The clone carrying this T cell receptor beta chain was recorded only once. The antigen is not known. These data come from a study of a mutant IDH1 vaccine in newly diagnosed glioma. For the study at large: Treated patients, averaging roughly 40 years, were around 62% male and roughly 38% female. It was radiotherapy, temozolomide, or both that patients received previously, with most receiving both.

Noted time point: baseline, week 1 (first vaccination visit). Treatment denoted: pre-vaccination baseline after standard-of-care therapy. Looked up from germline, CDR1 is SGDLS and CDR2 is YYNGEE. This CDR3 contains 17 residues. V shed 4 bases and J shed 7 bases, with 21 bases lying between them. The repertoire was sequenced with immunoSEQ multiplex PCR; TCRdb's copy has only in-frame clones and lacks some. The sample holds tens of thousands of clones, under 90% seen once. Study conclusions and caveats: Seemingly, pseudoprogression had no relation to changes in the top peripheral T cell clonotypes. The occurrence of vaccine-induced immune responses was seen in around 94% of patients.

This TCR came from a woman aged 45-60 years with glioma. The chain recombines TRBV9 with TRBJ1-6, with a possible D match to TRBD1 (5 bases). The sequencing here drew on PBMCs, taken from a glioma patient treated with radiotherapy, temozolomide or both. The CDR3 DNA is TGTGCCAGCAGCCTAACCCCGTCGGGGCAAAGCAATTCACCCCTCCACTTT. Protein: CASSLTPSGQSNSPLHF.